This T cell receptor (beta chain) is drawn from a study of response to subunit inactivated influenza vaccine. Concerning this clonotype itself: Its matching antigen is unknown.

The study's findings and limits: That few new T cells are recruited by each seasonal influenza vaccination was the authors' suggestion.

TCRdb analysed the RT-PCR reads with MiXCR anew, one entry per CDR3 protein. This table has fewer than 650,000 distinct CDR3 sequences, over 10% appearing once. Looked up from germline, CDR1 is LGHDT and CDR2 is YNNKEL (reference sequence). Germline trimming cut 0 bases from V and 7 bases from J; bases unmatched to any gene: 8. The CDR3 totals 16 residues. Sequenced here: PBMCs from blood, sampled about 6 weeks after vaccination. This receptor was identified in a man aged 50 to 60 who received an inactivated influenza vaccine. The chain couples TRBV3-1 to TRBJ2-2; TRBD2 matches at 7 bases. CDR3 in DNA: TGTGCCAGCAGCCAAGATCGGGGGGAATTCGTCGGGGAGCTGTTTTTT. Translation gives CASSQDRGEFVGELFF.